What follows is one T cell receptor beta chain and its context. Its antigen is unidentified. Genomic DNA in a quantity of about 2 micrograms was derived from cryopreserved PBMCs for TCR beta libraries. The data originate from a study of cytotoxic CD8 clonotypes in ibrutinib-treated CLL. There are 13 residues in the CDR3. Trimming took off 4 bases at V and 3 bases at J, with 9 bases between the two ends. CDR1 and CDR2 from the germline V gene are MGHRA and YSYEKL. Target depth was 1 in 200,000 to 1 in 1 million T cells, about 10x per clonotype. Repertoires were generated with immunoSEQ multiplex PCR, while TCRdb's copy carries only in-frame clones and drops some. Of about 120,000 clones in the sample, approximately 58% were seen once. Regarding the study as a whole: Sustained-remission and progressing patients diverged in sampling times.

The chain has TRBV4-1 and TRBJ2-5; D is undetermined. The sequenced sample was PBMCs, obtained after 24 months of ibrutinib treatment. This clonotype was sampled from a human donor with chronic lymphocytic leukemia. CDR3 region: CASSRSSEETQYF. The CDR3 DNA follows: TGCGCCAGCAGCCGCAGTTCGGAAGAGACCCAGTACTTC.